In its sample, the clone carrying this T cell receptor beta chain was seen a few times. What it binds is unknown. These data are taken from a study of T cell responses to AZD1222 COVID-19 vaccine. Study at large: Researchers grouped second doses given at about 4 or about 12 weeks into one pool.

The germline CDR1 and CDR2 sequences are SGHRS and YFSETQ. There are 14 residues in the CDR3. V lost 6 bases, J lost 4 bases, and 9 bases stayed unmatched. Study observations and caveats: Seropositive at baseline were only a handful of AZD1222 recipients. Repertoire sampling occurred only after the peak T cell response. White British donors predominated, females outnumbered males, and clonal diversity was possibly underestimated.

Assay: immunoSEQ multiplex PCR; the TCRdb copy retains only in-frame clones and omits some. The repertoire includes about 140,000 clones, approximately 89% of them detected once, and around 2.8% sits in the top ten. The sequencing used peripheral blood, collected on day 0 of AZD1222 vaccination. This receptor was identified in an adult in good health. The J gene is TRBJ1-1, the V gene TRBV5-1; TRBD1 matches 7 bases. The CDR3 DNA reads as TGCGCCAGCATAGGACCCGGGACAGCCACTGAAGCTTTCTTT. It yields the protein CASIGPGTATEAFF.